A single sample gave rise to the 4 T cell receptor beta chains below, sequenced in a study of CD8 T cells in ankylosing spondylitis (dated by TCRdb to about 2017). Paper-wide results and their limitations: Blood from ankylosing spondylitis patients appeared to be characterized by a TCR beta motif made up of several highly homologous amino acid variants.

Library generation was performed with 5' RACE. This sample was sequenced with an Illumina HiSeq 2500. TCRdb cleaned the public reads at Q25 with fastp, built clones with MiXCR and kept in-frame beta chains. Rows with one shared CDR3 protein collapse into an entry with the most common genes and DNA. This sample gives around 890,000 distinct CDR3 sequences in total; 10% to 15% of them show up just once. Together, the top ten hold about 0.49% of the sample. Their antigen targets remain unknown. Specimen: blood, either unsorted or a sorted T cell fraction (not recorded which). The receptors stem from a male donor with ankylosing spondylitis.

The genes are TRBV20-1 and TRBJ2-1; D gene uncertain. Germline CDR1 is DFQATT and CDR2 is SNEGSKA (reference sequence). The length of the CDR3 is 13 residues. V shed 6 bases and J shed 5 bases, with 14 bases lying between them. The CDR3 region is CSASIYHNNEQFF. As DNA, the CDR3 is TGCAGTGCCAGCATATACCACAACAATGAGCAGTTCTTC.

This chain uses TRBV7-2 with TRBJ2-7, with D perhaps matching TRBD2 (6 bases). The germline V gene has CDR1 SGHTA and CDR2 FQGNSA. The CDR3 contains 15 residues. Trimming shortened V by 1 base and J by 0 bases, and 10 bases separated the two germline ends. Here the CDR3 reads CASSLDSSASYEQYF. In nucleotides, the CDR3 is TGTGCCAGCAGCTTAGATTCTAGCGCCTCCTACGAGCAGTACTTC.

The genes are TRBV6-5 and TRBJ2-7; 9 nucleotides line up with TRBD1. With 2 bases clipped from V and 4 bases from J, the junction kept 3 bases outside the gene matches. The CDR3 is 14 residues long. Germline-derived CDR1 and CDR2 are MNHEY and SVGAGI. The CDR3 reads CASSYGTGLYEQYF. CDR3 DNA sequence: TGTGCCAGCAGTTACGGGACAGGGCTTTACGAGCAGTACTTC.

This clonotype was counted a few times. The chain carries TRBV5-1 and TRBJ2-5; a weak D match, TRBD2 (6 bases). The CDR3 is 15 amino acids. The germline gives CDR1 SGHRS, CDR2 YFSETQ. Trimming pared 0 bases from V and 3 bases from J, leaving 12 bases between. The CDR3 spells CASSLGGTGEETQYF. The CDR3 DNA is TGCGCCAGCAGCTTGGGGGGGACTGGAGAAGAGACCCAGTACTTC.